This T cell receptor beta chain was profiled in a study of cytomegalovirus exposure and HLA in healthy donors. The CDR3 totals 14 residues. V was cut by 1 base and J by 0 bases, with 10 bases left in between. The germline CDR1 and CDR2 sequences are SQVTM and ANQGSEA. The PCR had 60 Vbeta and 13 Jbeta primers. Measured with immunoSEQ multiplex PCR; TCRdb has only the in-frame clones, and not every one. The sample consists of 55,000 to 70,000 clones, over 70% of them appearing once. Comment on this clone: Its antigen is unknown.

Findings and caveats of the study: TCR beta V segments were, for the most part, productive about 87% or about 30% of the time in an earlier analysis.

The sample taken for sequencing was PBMCs. J is TRBJ2-7 and V is TRBV29-1; maybe TRBD1 (6 bases). This TCR was sampled from a male donor in good health and CMV-seropositive. Here the CDR3 reads CSVEAGAVSYEQYF. The CDR3 DNA reads TGCAGCGTTGAAGCAGGGGCCGTCTCCTACGAGCAGTACTTC.